The sample holds many counts of the clone carrying this TCR beta chain. Unique molecular identifiers were attached to individual cDNA molecules. One entry per CDR3 protein results from TCRdb running MiXCR on the 5' RACE reads. The repertoire holds over 45,000 distinct CDR3 sequences, with 5.6% as singletons. This sample was taken from a study of early T cells in non-severe SARS-CoV-2 infection. The sequence was collected from an adult who was a healthcare worker with PCR-confirmed SARS-CoV-2 infection or an uninfected control (not recorded which). Sequencing was done on a sample of whole blood.

The CDR3 nucleotides are TGTGCCAGCAGTCTCCACGAGCAGTACTTC. Its protein product is CASSLHEQYF. The rearrangement links TRBV7-4 to TRBJ2-7; D unclear. V lost 6 bases to trimming and J lost 5 bases, with 5 bases between them. Germline loops: CDR1 SGHVT, CDR2 SQSDAQ. The CDR3 runs to 10 residues.